This T cell receptor beta chain comes out of a study of OX40 agonist ivuxolimab in advanced cancers. Study details: At doses from 0.01 to 10 mg/kg, patients were given intravenous ivuxolimab every 2 weeks. Cohort: about 80% men, mean age around 60, aged roughly 23 to 90.

Trimming took 6 bases from V and 5 from J; bases not matched to a gene: 9. There are 14 residues in the CDR3. The germline gives CDR1 LNHDA, CDR2 SQIVND (reference sequence). Measured with immunoSEQ multiplex PCR; TCRdb has only the in-frame clones, and not every one. Here the sample spans about 48,000 clones, 75% to 85% being singletons. This sample comprised CD4+ or CD8+ T cells sorted from blood, obtained in a trial of the OX40 agonist ivuxolimab. The chain joins TRBV19 to TRBJ2-5; 7 positions match TRBD1. This sequence was found in an adult with an advanced solid tumor such as melanoma, head and neck, liver or kidney cancer. The CDR3 DNA is TGTGCCAGTAGCCCGAACCCACAGGGGGAGACCCAGTACTTC. The encoded protein is CASSPNPQGETQYF.